The text below deals with one T cell receptor (beta chain). The V segment lost 0 bases and the J segment 5 bases; nucleotides outside the gene matches: 4. Looked up from germline, CDR1 is SGDLS and CDR2 is YYNGEE. This CDR3 has 16 residues. These data come from a study of blood T cell repertoires in COVID-19. Turning to the study itself: Acute and convalescent COVID-19 specimens originated in the United States, Italy and Spain. From T cells, B-cell-depleted T cells, or PBMCs came the material, which was cDNA or gDNA.

Study processing details: From reference gene primer amplification, estimates of nucleated cell counts were derived. Repertoires were generated with immunoSEQ multiplex PCR, while TCRdb's copy carries only in-frame clones and drops some. V and J calls and clone size are those listed in that table; D and trimming were worked out from the DNA. The data hold hundreds of thousands of clones, with around 87% observed a single time. This sequence joins TRBV9 and TRBJ2-3, with 12 nucleotides matching TRBD2. This receptor was identified in a man aged 70-80 years with acute or convalescent COVID-19. The sequenced sample consisted of peripheral blood. The CDR3 DNA follows: TGTGCCAGCAGCGTAGCTAGCGGGGGGGCGGGAGATACGCAGTATTTT. Protein sequence: CASSVASGGAGDTQYF.